The sequence of this T cell receptor beta chain was determined in a study of T cells after somatic rescue of genetic block. Produced via immunoSEQ multiplex PCR; TCRdb's table is partial and in-frame only. The top ten hold 12% of the sample, which has approximately 10,000 clones, around 70% seen once. CDR1 and CDR2 (germline): SGDLS, YYNGEE. This CDR3 has 14 residues. V lost 1 base, J lost 5 bases, and 12 bases lay in between. What was sequenced was peripheral blood mononuclear cells (PBMCs). The receptor's source is a boy between 10 and 17 years old. The rearrangement links TRBV9 to TRBJ2-5, with D perhaps matching TRBD1 (6 bases). CDR3 in DNA: TGTGCCAGCAGCGTATTAGGGGGACGGGAGACCCAGTACTTC. Translation: CASSVLGGRETQYF.